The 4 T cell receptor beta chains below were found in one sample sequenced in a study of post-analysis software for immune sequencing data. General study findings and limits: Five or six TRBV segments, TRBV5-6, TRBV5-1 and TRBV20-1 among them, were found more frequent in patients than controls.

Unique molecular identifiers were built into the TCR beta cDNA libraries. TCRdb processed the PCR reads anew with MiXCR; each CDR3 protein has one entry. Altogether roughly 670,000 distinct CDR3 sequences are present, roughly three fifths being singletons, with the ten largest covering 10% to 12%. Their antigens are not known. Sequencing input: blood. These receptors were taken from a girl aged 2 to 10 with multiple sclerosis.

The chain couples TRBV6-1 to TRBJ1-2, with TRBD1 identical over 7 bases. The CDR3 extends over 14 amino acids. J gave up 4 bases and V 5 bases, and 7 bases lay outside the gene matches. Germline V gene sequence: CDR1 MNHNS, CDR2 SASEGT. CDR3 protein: CASSQDRRAYGYTF. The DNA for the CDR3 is TGTGCCAGCAGTCAGGACAGGCGGGCCTATGGCTACACCTTC.

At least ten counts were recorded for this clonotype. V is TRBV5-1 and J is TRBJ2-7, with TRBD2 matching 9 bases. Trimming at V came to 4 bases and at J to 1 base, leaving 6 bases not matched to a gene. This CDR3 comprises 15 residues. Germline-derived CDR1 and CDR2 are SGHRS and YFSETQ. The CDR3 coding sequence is TGCGCCAGCAGCCTCCTAGCGGGATCGTCCTACGAGCAGTACTTC. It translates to CASSLLAGSSYEQYF.

The CDR3 protein is CATSDWGLAGGLGTQYF. As DNA, the CDR3 is TGTGCCACCAGTGATTGGGGACTAGCGGGGGGCCTGGGGACCCAGTACTTC. V gene TRBV24-1 combines with J gene TRBJ2-7, with 15 bases that match TRBD2. The closer fit of TRBJ2-5 to the DNA end suggests the J call may be wrong. The CDR3 totals 17 residues. Germline V gene lookup returns CDR1 KGHDR and CDR2 SFDVKD.

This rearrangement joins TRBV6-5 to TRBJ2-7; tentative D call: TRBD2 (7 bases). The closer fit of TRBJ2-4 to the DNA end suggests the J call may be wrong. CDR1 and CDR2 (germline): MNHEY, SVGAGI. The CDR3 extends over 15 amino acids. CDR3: CASSYSAGEGVIQYF. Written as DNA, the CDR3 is TGTGCCAGCAGTTACAGTGCGGGAGAGGGGGTCATTCAGTACTTC.